The following is a T cell receptor (beta chain) sequence with its context. The antigen is not known. This entry comes from a study of lung T cells in sarcoidosis with Löfgren's syndrome. Notes on the study in general: Shared TRAV12-1 and TRBV2 CDR3 motifs across Löfgren's syndrome patients reportedly suggested public CD4+ TCRs.

TCRdb re-called the reads with MiXCR, one entry per CDR3 protein. The sample carries 50,000 to 65,000 distinct CDR3 sequences, less than 25% recorded once. Trimming took off 3 bases at V and 3 bases at J, with 10 bases between the two ends. CDR1 and CDR2 from the germline V gene are SQVTM and ANQGSEA. The CDR3 covers 13 residues. The TCR comes from a human donor with sarcoidosis (Löfgren's syndrome or another form), or a control subject (not recorded which). Input material: CD4+ T cells from PBMCs. The genes are TRBV29-1 and TRBJ2-3; possibly TRBD2 for D (6 bases). The CDR3 here is CSVERGGTDTQYF. In DNA, the CDR3 is TGCAGCGTTGAGAGGGGAGGAACAGATACGCAGTATTTT.